This entry lists 25 T cell receptor beta chains sequenced from one sample in a study of cytomegalovirus exposure and HLA in healthy donors. With 60 Vbeta and 13 Jbeta primers, the PCR was carried out. TCRdb's table, derived via immunoSEQ multiplex PCR, lists solely in-frame clones and lacks some. The sample holds about 140,000 clones; more than 75% are singletons and the top ten take 2.5% to 3%. The sample consisted of PBMCs. The source is a female donor in good health and CMV-seronegative.

By its share, this clone is medium-sized. This sequence joins TRBV27 and TRBJ2-7; 8 bases align to TRBD2. The V segment lost 8 bases and the J segment 4 bases; nucleotides outside the gene matches: 10. The CDR3 is made up of 14 amino acids. Germline V gene data show CDR1 as MNHEY and CDR2 as SMNVEV (reference sequence). The CDR3 protein is CASGTSGWGYEQYF. DNA for the CDR3: TGTGCCAGCGGAACTAGCGGATGGGGGTACGAGCAGTACTTC.

The CDR3 loop is CASSLGMETQYF. CDR3 DNA sequence: TGTGCCAGCAGCTTAGGTATGGAGACCCAGTACTTC. The genes are TRBV7-2 and TRBJ2-5; D is ambiguous. The CDR3 runs 12 residues. V was trimmed by 1 base and J by 5 bases, leaving 5 bases between them. Germline V gives CDR1 SGHTA, CDR2 FQGNSA.

Note on this clone: At one end the junction does not follow the germline gene, possibly because of a read error. The genes are TRBV7-9 and TRBJ2-5; perhaps TRBD2 as D (6 bases). Germline lookup yields CDR1 SEHNR and CDR2 FQNEAQ (reference sequence). This CDR3 comprises 12 residues. This chain's CDR3 is CSSRSGGETQYF. The CDR3 nucleotides are TGTTCCAGCAGATCCGGGGGAGAGACCCAGTACTTC.

In DNA form, the CDR3 reads TGTGCCAGCAGCCCTGAACAGGGTTGGGCAGATACGCAGTATTTT. Protein product: CASSPEQGWADTQYF. The chain recombines TRBV5-4 with TRBJ2-3; D is possibly TRBD1 (6 bases). Per germline, CDR1 SGHNT and CDR2 YYREEE (reference sequence). Trimming shortened V by 4 bases and J by 4 bases, and 16 bases separated the two germline ends. This CDR3 has 15 residues.

This sequence joins TRBV5-1 and TRBJ2-5; 9 bases map to TRBD1. The tail of the sequence fits TRBJ2-7 better, so the J call may be wrong. From germline, CDR1 is SGHRS and CDR2 YFSETQ. The CDR3 extends over 16 amino acids. This chain's CDR3 is CASSLLPGQGTYEQYF. The CDR3 nucleotides read TGCGCCAGCAGCTTATTACCGGGACAGGGTACATACGAGCAGTACTTC.

This clone has only a few counts. The rearrangement uses TRBV6-6 and TRBJ2-7; 11 bases line up with TRBD2. The germline V gene encodes CDR1 MNHNY and CDR2 SVGAGI (reference sequence). J lost 5 bases, V lost 6 bases, and 9 bases had no gene match. The CDR3 loop spans 15 amino acids. CDR3: CASSATSGRLNEQYF. In DNA, the CDR3 is TGTGCCAGCAGCGCTACTAGCGGGAGATTGAACGAGCAGTACTTC.

The genes are TRBV6-1 and TRBJ1-4; 9 bases are a match to TRBD1. This CDR3 is built from 14 residues. Germline values: CDR1 MNHNS, CDR2 SASEGT. Unmatched junction bases numbered 7, after V lost 6 bases and J lost 8 bases. The CDR3 sequence is CASRRQGVGEKLFF. DNA of the CDR3: TGTGCCAGCAGACGACAGGGGGTAGGGGAAAAACTGTTTTTT.

J is TRBJ2-3 and V is TRBV5-5; 10 bases fit TRBD2. V dropped 2 bases and J dropped 3; count of bases not matched to a gene: 6. Germline assignment: CDR1 SGHKS and CDR2 YYEKEE (reference sequence). The CDR3 covers 16 residues. CDR3 residues: CASSLETSGTTDTQYF. For the CDR3, the DNA is TGTGCCAGCAGCTTAGAAACTAGCGGGACGACAGATACGCAGTATTTT.

Notes on this clone: Mismatch with germline at one junction end may stem from a read error. The chain links TRBV6-1 to TRBJ1-1; 7 bases line up with TRBD1. Germline V gene sequence: CDR1 MNHNS, CDR2 SASEGT. This CDR3 is built from 15 residues. The CDR3 region is CVSSRDRAVYTEAFF. The CDR3 DNA is TGTGTCAGCAGTCGAGACAGGGCGGTATACACTGAAGCTTTCTTT.

The V and J genes are TRBV4-2 and TRBJ2-2; TRBD1 might be the D (6 bases). Germline CDR1 and CDR2: LGHNA and YNFKEQ. The length of the CDR3 is 16 residues. V was trimmed by 0 bases and J by 4 bases, leaving 12 bases between them. CDR3 coding DNA: TGTGCCAGCAGCCAAGATAACACAGGGCGCACCGGGGAGCTGTTTTTT. It codes for CASSQDNTGRTGELFF.

A word on this clone: The same CDR3 also results from other DNA sequences found in this sample. The chain recombines TRBV27 with TRBJ1-5, with D tentatively TRBD1 (5 bases). The ends were cut back, 5 bases at V and 7 bases at J, with 9 bases in the middle. Germline V lookup: CDR1 MNHEY, CDR2 SMNVEV (reference sequence). The CDR3 contains 12 residues. The CDR3 nucleotides are TGTGCCAGCAGTCGGGGGGGGCAGCCCCAGCATTTT. This encodes CASSRGGQPQHF.

Comments on this clone: At the DNA level, this CDR3 is encoded by other sequences in the same sample as well. The gene calls are TRBV10-3 and TRBJ2-3, with TRBD2 matching over 14 bases. The V gene end was trimmed by 4 bases and the J gene end by 3 bases; junction bases not matched to a gene: 0. Per the germline V gene, CDR1 is ENHRY and CDR2 is SYGVKD. The CDR3 loop spans 15 amino acids. CDR3 sequence: CAISGLAGGTDTQYF. As DNA, the CDR3 is TGTGCCATCAGTGGACTAGCGGGGGGGACAGATACGCAGTATTTT.

This clone has just a few counts. This chain connects TRBV2 to TRBJ2-7, with 8 bases fitting TRBD1. CDR1 and CDR2 (germline): SNHLY, FYNNEI. The CDR3 is 13 amino acids. V lost 4 bases to trimming and J lost 6 bases; unmatched junction nucleotides: 5. The CDR3 loop reads CASSADRDGEQYF. The CDR3 DNA reads TGTGCCAGCAGTGCGGACAGGGACGGCGAGCAGTACTTC.

The chain couples TRBV13 to TRBJ1-1; 7 bases map to TRBD1. The germline CDR1 and CDR2 sequences are PRHDT and FYEKMQ (reference sequence). The CDR3 length is 15 residues. V shed 5 bases and J 0 bases; nucleotides not matched to a gene: 6. The CDR3 region has the DNA TGTGCCAGCAGCACGGGACAGCTAATGAACACTGAAGCTTTCTTT. Encoded protein: CASSTGQLMNTEAFF. The whole variable domain, remainder taken from reference TRBV13 and TRBJ1-1, is AAGVIQSPRHLIKEKRETATLKCYPIPRHDTVYWYQQGPGQDPQFLISFYEKMQSDKGSIPDRFSAQQFSDYHSELNMSSLELGDSALYFCASSTGQLMNTEAFFGQGTRLTVV.

There are a few counts of this clone. V is TRBV28 and J is TRBJ1-1; D unresolved. The length of the CDR3 is 12 residues. Trimming left V 5 bases short and J 1 base short, with 5 bases between. Germline V gives CDR1 MDHEN, CDR2 SYDVKM. The CDR3: CASSGRNTEAFF. CDR3 nucleotide sequence: TGTGCCAGCAGTGGCCGGAACACTGAAGCTTTCTTT.

The chain links TRBV12-5 to TRBJ2-5; 7 nucleotides align to TRBD1. CDR1 and CDR2 from the germline V gene are LGHNT and FRNRAP. CDR3 length: 17 amino acids. J was trimmed by 5 bases and V by 0 bases; bases with no gene match: 12. For the CDR3, the DNA is TGTGCTAGTGGTTTGGTACCGGACAGGTGGGAAGGGGAGACCCAGTACTTC. Translated: CASGLVPDRWEGETQYF. Combining the CDR3 with reference TRBV12-5 and TRBJ2-5 gives the whole variable domain DARVTQTPRHKVTEMGQEVTMRCQPILGHNTVFWYRQTMMQGLELLAYFRNRAPLDDSGMPKDRFSAEMPDATLATLKIQPSEPRDSAVYFCASGLVPDRWEGETQYFGPGTRLLVL.

The chain employs TRBV5-1 and TRBJ2-1; 11 bases line up with TRBD1. Unmatched junction bases numbered 14, after V lost 3 bases and J lost 0 bases. Looked up from germline, CDR1 is SGHRS and CDR2 is YFSETQ. This CDR3 is 20 amino acids long. The CDR3 here is CASSSDRGRLGVVSYNEQFF. The CDR3 region has the DNA TGCGCCAGCAGCTCGGACAGGGGGCGGTTAGGGGTCGTCTCCTACAATGAGCAGTTCTTC.

The chain is built from TRBV28 and TRBJ1-2, with TRBD1 matching over 8 bases. This CDR3 has 16 residues. The germline V gene has CDR1 MDHEN and CDR2 SYDVKM. V lost 7 bases, J lost 4 bases, and 14 bases stayed unmatched. The chain's CDR3 is CASTPFRDRFFYGYTF. The DNA of the CDR3 is TGTGCCAGCACCCCCTTCCGGGACAGGTTCTTCTATGGCTACACCTTC.

The genes are TRBV29-1 and TRBJ1-5; perhaps TRBD1 as D (6 bases). The CDR3 is 14 residues long. Trimming shortened V by 4 bases and J by 0 bases, and 10 bases separated the two germline ends. Germline V CDR1 and CDR2: SQVTM, ANQGSEA. Written as DNA, the CDR3 is TGCAGCGTTGGGACAGACTATAGCAATCAGCCCCAGCATTTT. Translated: CSVGTDYSNQPQHF.

This clone was picked up one time. The chain is built from TRBV5-6 and TRBJ2-2, with D possibly being TRBD2 (7 bases). There are 17 residues in the CDR3. Trimming shortened V by 0 bases and J by 5 bases, and 17 bases separated the two germline ends. CDR1 is SGHDT and CDR2 is YYEEEE in the germline V gene. CDR3 sequence: CASSLGLRGAITGELFF. The CDR3, as DNA: TGTGCCAGCAGCTTGGGTCTCCGGGGGGCGATTACCGGGGAGCTGTTTTTT.

The rearrangement uses TRBV6-6 and TRBJ2-7, with a possible D match to TRBD1 (5 bases). V dropped 7 bases and J dropped 1 base, with 11 bases sitting between them. This CDR3 has 13 amino acids. CDR1 and CDR2 from the germline V gene are MNHNY and SVGAGI (reference sequence). CDR3 sequence (DNA): TGTGCCAGCACCTCGGACATGTCCTACGAGCAGTACTTC. Translation gives CASTSDMSYEQYF.

J is TRBJ1-4 and V is TRBV28; TRBD1 agrees at 8 bases. The germline V gene encodes CDR1 MDHEN and CDR2 SYDVKM. This CDR3 region has 17 residues. The trim removed 6 bases at V and 6 bases at J, leaving 15 bases unmatched. The CDR3 DNA reads as TGTGCCAGCAGCTCAATCGGGACAGGAAATCGATATGAAAAACTGTTTTTT. Its protein is CASSSIGTGNRYEKLFF.

A few counts support this clone. The gene calls are TRBV6-1 and TRBJ2-7; D is perhaps TRBD1 (5 bases). This CDR3 region has 15 residues. Germline CDR1 and CDR2: MNHNS and SASEGT. Trimming removed 7 bases from V and 2 bases from J, with 18 bases in between. The CDR3 is CASTLNQGIPYEQYF. The CDR3, as DNA: TGTGCCAGCACTCTCAACCAGGGAATCCCCTACGAGCAGTACTTC.

This clone showed up just a few times. The chain couples TRBV7-2 to TRBJ2-7; D is unresolved. Per the germline V gene, CDR1 is SGHTA and CDR2 is FQGNSA. V lost 2 bases and J lost 5, with 13 bases in between. This CDR3 is 14 amino acids long. The CDR3 loop reads CASSLSWSTDEQYF. CDR3 DNA: TGTGCCAGCAGCTTAAGTTGGTCCACGGACGAGCAGTACTTC.

This clone was detected only once. Here the CDR3 reads CASSLRYEQYF. Here the CDR3 DNA reads TGTGCCAGCAGCTTACGCTACGAGCAGTACTTC. The V call is TRBV7-8, the J call TRBJ2-7; D is uncertain. Looked up from germline, CDR1 is SGHVS and CDR2 is FQNEAQ. V dropped 2 bases and J dropped 3 bases, with 2 bases sitting between them. This CDR3 region has 11 residues.